The next 3 T cell receptor beta chains were all read from a single sample in a study of identical twins. TCRdb recomputed calls from the 5' RACE reads with MiXCR, one row per CDR3 protein. The sample includes approximately 590,000 distinct CDR3 sequences, approximately 9.6% of them seen just once. This sample also appeared in a second study, on yellow fever vaccine responses in identical twins.

Sequencing used PBMCs. All receptors come from a woman aged 18-29 years in good health.

This clonotype was seen only a few times. CDR3 nucleotide sequence: TGTGCCAGCGGGACAGGGGCCCTCTCTGGGGCCAACGTCCTGACTTTC. Its protein is CASGTGALSGANVLTF. The chain carries TRBV3-1 and TRBJ2-6, with 10 bases aligning to TRBD1. This CDR3 has 16 residues. The J segment lost 0 bases and the V segment lost 8 bases, leaving 4 bases of the junction unmatched. Germline values: CDR1 LGHDT, CDR2 YNNKEL (reference sequence).

This clonotype came up a few times. The genes are TRBV3-1 and TRBJ1-1; D is uncertain. The CDR3 spans 12 residues. Germline V CDR1 and CDR2: LGHDT, YNNKEL (reference sequence). V was clipped by 6 bases and J by 1 base, with 6 bases between them. The CDR3 DNA follows: TGTGCCAGCAGTGCCGAGAACACTGAAGCTTTCTTT. Its translation is CASSAENTEAFF.

The chain combines TRBV5-1 with TRBJ2-5; 11 bases fit TRBD1. V lost 4 bases, J lost 5 bases, and 7 bases stayed unmatched. The germline V gene encodes CDR1 SGHRS and CDR2 YFSETQ. CDR3 length: 15 residues. The CDR3 DNA reads TGCGCCAGCAGCACCGGGACAGGGGGTGGGGAGACCCAGTACTTC. This codes for CASSTGTGGGETQYF.